The T cell receptor beta chain described here comes from a study of shared clonotypes between healthy human individuals. Produced via immunoSEQ multiplex PCR; TCRdb's table is partial and in-frame only. The table includes 2 million or so clones, roughly 94% detected once. The CDR3 sequence is 14 residues long. Losses at the gene ends were 5 bases for V and 7 bases for J; bases not matched to a gene: 11. Per the germline V gene, CDR1 is SQVTM and CDR2 is ANQGSEA. CD45RO-negative CD8 cells positively selected for CCR7 made up the naive population, which excluded terminally differentiated effector memory CD45RA+ cells.

The chain employs TRBV29-1 and TRBJ1-5; the match to TRBD1 covers 7 bases. Sequencing used naive CD8+ T cells sorted from blood. The source is a man between 18 and 35 years old in good health. This CDR3 is CSVTWGQGDQPQHF. The DNA for the CDR3 is TGCAGCGTTACCTGGGGGCAGGGGGACCAGCCCCAGCATTTT.